These T cell receptor beta chains were read from a single sample in a study of cytomegalovirus exposure and HLA in healthy donors. The data were produced by immunoSEQ multiplex PCR, yet TCRdb's version contains in-frame clones alone and is incomplete. The table lists about 190,000 clones, more than 65% of them singletons, with around 3.2% in the top ten. Material for sequencing was PBMCs. These receptors all come from a woman younger than 45 in good health and CMV-seropositive. CDR3s include the opening cysteine and the closing phenylalanine or tryptophan. D genes are given only for firm matches. Clone size is not always given. Where it is, it says once, few, many or a class for expanded clones.

-	-	TRBV28	TRBJ1-5	TGTGCCAGCAGTTCTCCCGGGACTGGCAATCAGCCCCAGCATTTT	CASSSPGTGNQPQHF
-	-	TRBV27	TRBJ1-5	TGTGCCAGCAGTTTATCCCAGAGGAGCAATCAGCCCCAGCATTTT	CASSLSQRSNQPQHF
-	-	TRBV28	TRBJ1-5	TGTGCCAGCAGTTTGGAGACTCGCGGGGGCAATCAGCCCCAGCATTTT	CASSLETRGGNQPQHF
-	-	TRBV2	TRBJ2-4	TGTGCCAGCAGGGACAGCCTAGCCAAAAACATTCAGTACTTC	CASRDSLAKNIQYF
-	-	TRBV4-2	TRBJ2-3	TGTGCCAGCAGCCAAGATCAACCAGACACAGATACGCAGTATTTT	CASSQDQPDTDTQYF
TRBD2	-	TRBV5-4	TRBJ2-7	TGTGCCAGCAAACGGGAGGGCCCAACCTACGAGCAGTACTTC	CASKREGPTYEQYF
-	-	TRBV27	TRBJ2-7	TGTGCCAGCAGTTCGACATCCTCCTACGAGCAGTACTTC	CASSSTSSYEQYF
-	-	TRBV7-9	TRBJ1-1	TGTGCCAGCAGCTCGGGGGGGGGCACTGAAGCTTTCTTT	CASSSGGGTEAFF
TRBD1	-	TRBV6-1	TRBJ2-2	TGTGCCAGCAGGAGAGACAGGGGGCTTAGCGGGGAGCTGTTTTTT	CASRRDRGLSGELFF
-	-	TRBV9	TRBJ2-7	TGTGCCAGCAGCGTAGCTGGTTCAGGGTTCTACGAGCAGTACTTC	CASSVAGSGFYEQYF
TRBD2	-	TRBV5-4	TRBJ2-2	TGTGCCAGCAGCTGGGGACTAGCGGGAGGTCGTCCCGGGGAGCTGTTTTTT	CASSWGLAGGRPGELFF
-	-	TRBV6-4	TRBJ2-6	TGTGCCAGCAGTGCAGGGCGAGGGGCCAACGTCCTGACTTTC	CASSAGRGANVLTF
-	-	TRBV6-1	TRBJ1-3	TGTGCCAGCAGTGATCCCGGACAGCTCTCTGGAAACACCATATATTTT	CASSDPGQLSGNTIYF
TRBD1	-	TRBV2	TRBJ2-1	TGTGCCAGCAGTGAGGCAGGGGGTAACAATGAGCAGTTCTTC	CASSEAGGNNEQFF
-	once	TRBV6-5	TRBJ1-5	TGTGCCAGCAGTTACAACCCACGGGGAAGCAATCAGCCCCAGCATTTT	CASSYNPRGSNQPQHF
TRBD1	-	TRBV6-5	TRBJ2-1	TGTGCCAGCAGTTACAACAGGGGTAATGAGCAGTTCTTC	CASSYNRGNEQFF
TRBD1	-	TRBV6-6	TRBJ2-7	TGTGCCAGCAGTTACGACAGGGCAACCTACGAGCAGTACTTC	CASSYDRATYEQYF
-	-	TRBV28	TRBJ1-1	TGTGCCATCAGCGACATACTGAACACTGAAGCTTTCTTT	CAISDILNTEAFF
-	-	TRBV5-6	TRBJ2-3	TGTGCCAGCAGCTTGGGTGAGACTAGGAGAGGGGGGGAGCATACGCAGTATTTT	CASSLGETRRGGEHTQYF
-	-	TRBV6-5	TRBJ2-1	TGTGCCAGCAGCCCGGGGAATGAGCAGTTCTTC	CASSPGNEQFF
-	-	TRBV13	TRBJ2-1	TGTGCCAGCAGCCCTGGGATAGTCGGGGATGAGCAGTTCTTC	CASSPGIVGDEQFF
TRBD1	-	TRBV7-2	TRBJ1-2	TGTGCCAGCAGCTGGACAGGGTTTTATGGCTACACCTTC	CASSWTGFYGYTF
-	-	TRBV27	TRBJ2-1	TGTGCCAGCAGTTTAGTACGGGGGAAGATGTCGGATGAGCAGTTCTTC	CASSLVRGKMSDEQFF
TRBD2	-	TRBV4-1	TRBJ2-7	TGCGCCAGCAGCCAAGTCGGACTAGCGGGCTACGAGCAGTACTTC	CASSQVGLAGYEQYF
-	-	TRBV29-1	TRBJ1-1	TGCAGCGTTGGCCAGGGGATTGTCACTGAAGCTTTCTTT	CSVGQGIVTEAFF
TRBD2	once	TRBV13	TRBJ2-3	TGTGCCAGCAGCCTCTGGACTAGCGAGAGCACAGATACGCAGTATTTT	CASSLWTSESTDTQYF
TRBD1	-	TRBV14	TRBJ2-7	TGTGCCAGCAGCCAAGATCCAGGACAGGGGGCGAGCTACGAGCAGTACTTC	CASSQDPGQGASYEQYF
-	-	TRBV6-4	TRBJ2-2	TGTGCCAGCAGTGACTCCCCGGACACGAACACCGGGGAGCTGTTTTTT	CASSDSPDTNTGELFF
-	-	TRBV27	TRBJ1-5	TGTGCCAGCAGTTTCAGCAGGGCTCAGCCCCAGCATTTT	CASSFSRAQPQHF
-	-	TRBV7-7	TRBJ1-4	TGTGCCAGCAGCTCAGGGTTTGGGGCTAATGAAAAACTGTTTTTT	CASSSGFGANEKLFF
-	-	TRBV15	TRBJ2-5	TGTGCCACCAGCACCGAAGAGACCCAGTACTTC	CATSTEETQYF
TRBD2	-	TRBV5-1	TRBJ2-5	TGCGCCAGCAGCGCCCAGGGGGTAGCGGGAGGGCCGGTGAGAGAGACCCAGTACTTC	CASSAQGVAGGPVRETQYF
TRBD2	-	TRBV29-1	TRBJ2-2	TGCAGCGTCCCGGGACTAGCGGGAGAGTCGGGACACCGGGGAGCTGTTTTT	CSVPGLAGESGHRGAVF
-	-	TRBV5-1	TRBJ1-2	TGCGCCAGCAGCGCCGACAGACCCCGTGGCTACACCTTC	CASSADRPRGYTF
-	-	TRBV20-1	TRBJ2-7	TGCAGTGCTAGGCCACAGGGCGAGCAGTACTTC	CSARPQGEQYF
TRBD2	-	TRBV7-9	TRBJ2-7	TGTGCCAGCTCGAGCGGGAGAAAAGCCTACGAGCAGTACTTC	CASSSGRKAYEQYF
-	-	TRBV27	TRBJ2-7	TGTGCCAGCAGCTCCGGGGTCAGGCGGGGTAAAGCCTACGAGCAGTACTTC	CASSSGVRRGKAYEQYF
-	-	TRBV28	TRBJ1-5	TGTGCCAGCAGTTTATTGAGGGGAGGACCCTCGAATCTATATAGCAATCAGCCCCAGCATTTT	CASSLLRGGPSNLYSNQPQHF
TRBD2	-	TRBV28	TRBJ2-2	TGTGCCAGCAAGTTGGGGGGGTCCGGGGAGCTGTTTTTT	CASKLGGSGELFF
TRBD1	-	TRBV28	TRBJ2-7	TGTGCCAGCAGTTTATTCGACAGGGGCGAGCAGTACTTC	CASSLFDRGEQYF
TRBD2	-	TRBV27	TRBJ2-1	TGTGCCAGCAGTTTCCATAGCGGGAGTCCCTACAATGAGCAGTTCTTC	CASSFHSGSPYNEQFF
TRBD2	-	TRBV5-1	TRBJ2-3	TGCGCCAGCAGCACTAAAGCGGGAGCCACCAACACAGATACGCAGTATTTT	CASSTKAGATNTDTQYF
TRBD1	-	TRBV5-4	TRBJ2-3	TGTGCCGGAACCCACAGGGGGCAAGGGGATACGCAGTATTTT	CAGTHRGQGDTQYF
TRBD1	-	TRBV28	TRBJ2-1	TGTGCCAGCAGGTCCACAGGGGATGAGCAGTTCTTC	CASRSTGDEQFF
-	-	TRBV14	TRBJ2-1	TGTGCCAGCAGCTATCTAGCGTACAATGAGCAGTTCTTC	CASSYLAYNEQFF
-	-	TRBV19	TRBJ1-2	TGTGCCAGTAGTCTCCTCCAGGGAGGGGCCGGCTACACCTTC	CASSLLQGGAGYTF
TRBD1	few	TRBV5-1	TRBJ1-2	TGCGCCAGCAGCGGGGGGGACAGGGGCCCCGGCTACACCTTC	CASSGGDRGPGYTF
-	-	TRBV28	TRBJ1-1	TGTGCCAGCAGTTTAAGGGGGTTGAGGAACACTGAAGCTTTCTTT	CASSLRGLRNTEAFF
-	few	TRBV5-5	TRBJ1-5	TGTGCCAGCAGCTTGGACCAGGGCGGCAATCAGCCCCAGCATTTT	CASSLDQGGNQPQHF
TRBD2	-	TRBV6-5	TRBJ2-1	TGTGCCAGCAGCTCAGCGGGAGGGCCCTACAATGAGCAGTTCTTC	CASSSAGGPYNEQFF
-	-	TRBV10-3	TRBJ2-5	TGTGCCATCAGTGAGTGGAATAGCGGCCAAGAGACCCAGTACTTC	CAISEWNSGQETQYF
-	-	TRBV4-1	TRBJ2-7	TGCGCCAGCAGCCAAGGCGCGCTTAACTACGAGCAGTACTTC	CASSQGALNYEQYF
-	-	TRBV27	TRBJ2-3	TGTGCCAGCAGCCGGTCCCTCGATACGCAGTATTTT	CASSRSLDTQYF
-	-	TRBV9	TRBJ1-2	TGTGCCAGCAGCGTAGCTGACCGGCGGGGACATGGCTACACCTTC	CASSVADRRGHGYTF
-	-	TRBV4-1	TRBJ2-1	TGCGCCAGCAGCCAAGATAGACGGGTGGTGTTCTTC	CASSQDRRVVFF
TRBD1	-	TRBV27	TRBJ1-2	TGTGCCAGCAGTTTCAGACAGGGGTTGGGCTACACCTTC	CASSFRQGLGYTF
TRBD2	-	TRBV2	TRBJ2-1	TGTGCCAGCAGATCTAGCGGGAGTAGCCATGAGCAGTTCTTC	CASRSSGSSHEQFF
TRBD2	-	TRBV29-1	TRBJ2-5	TGCAGCGTCGTAGGACTAGCGGCCAGGCAAGCCCAGTACTTC	CSVVGLAARQAQYF
-	-	TRBV5-1	TRBJ2-5	TGCGCCAGCAGCTTGGACCCTCGGGAGACCCAGTACTTC	CASSLDPRETQYF
-	-	TRBV6-6	TRBJ2-7	TGTGCCAGCGTCCAGGGGTACGAGCAGTACTTC	CASVQGYEQYF